This TCR beta chain was documented in a study of T cell responses to AZD1222 COVID-19 vaccine. Study-level findings and limits: Clonal diversity was possibly underestimated, and the donors were mostly white British, with more females.

In the case of this clone: Antigen specificity is unknown.

CDR3 length: 13 amino acids. CDR1 SGHDN and CDR2 FVKESK come from the germline V gene. The ends were cut back, 1 base at V and 5 bases at J, with 8 bases in the middle. This table comes from immunoSEQ multiplex PCR, and its TCRdb copy is limited to in-frame clones, with some not included. The repertoire holds 53,000 or so clones, with 86% as singletons. The sample was peripheral blood, taken 28 days after the second AZD1222 dose. The source is an adult who received the AZD1222 COVID-19 vaccine. The chain uses TRBV14 and TRBJ1-2, with D tentatively TRBD1 (5 bases). CDR3 residues: CASSQGAGYGYTF. The CDR3 region has the DNA TGTGCCAGCAGCCAAGGGGCAGGGTATGGCTACACCTTC.